Listed below are T cell receptor beta chains from one sample, sequenced in a study of early T cells in non-severe SARS-CoV-2 infection. One entry per CDR3 protein results from TCRdb running MiXCR on the 5' RACE reads. Among about 35,000 distinct CDR3 sequences listed, approximately 6.1% were seen once. The sample taken for sequencing was whole blood. The receptors originated from an adult who was a healthcare worker with PCR-confirmed SARS-CoV-2 infection or an uninfected control (not recorded which). Both conserved end residues are part of each CDR3. The D gene is left open where the match is weak.

TRBV6-1	TRBJ2-1	.	CASRVLRGAGIHNEQFF
TRBV2	TRBJ2-7	TRBD1	CASRWTGSTYEQYF
TRBV14	TRBJ1-3	TRBD1	CASSRQGQSGNTIYF
TRBV29-1	TRBJ1-1	.	CSVEVSLNTEAFF
TRBV10-3	TRBJ1-1	TRBD1	CAIRQGGQDTEAFF
TRBV3-1	TRBJ1-1	.	CASSQEGGTEAFF
TRBV28	TRBJ2-7	TRBD1	CASTPGTGLREQYF
TRBV7-9	TRBJ2-5	TRBD2	CASSWGLAGSGQETQYF
TRBV20-1	TRBJ2-2	.	CSASRDLNTGELFF
TRBV20-1	TRBJ2-1	.	CSARDRRTNNEQFF